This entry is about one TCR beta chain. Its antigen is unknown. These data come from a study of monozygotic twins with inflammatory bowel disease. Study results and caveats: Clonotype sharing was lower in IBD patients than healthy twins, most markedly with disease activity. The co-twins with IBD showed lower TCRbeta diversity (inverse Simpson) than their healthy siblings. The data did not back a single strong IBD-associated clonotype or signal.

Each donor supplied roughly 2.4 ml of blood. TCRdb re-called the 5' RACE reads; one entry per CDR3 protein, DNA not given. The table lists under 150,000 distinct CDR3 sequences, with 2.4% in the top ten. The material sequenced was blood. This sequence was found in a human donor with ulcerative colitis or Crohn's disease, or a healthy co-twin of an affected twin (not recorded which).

CDR3 in amino acids: CASSSRGVSGNTIYF. The chain uses TRBV7-2 and TRBJ1-3. From germline, CDR1 is SGHTA and CDR2 FQGNSA. The CDR3 contains 15 residues.